These 22 T cell receptor beta chains originate from one sample sequenced in a study of spatial heterogeneity in lung cancer. Time point specified: sample taken at primary tumor resection. From tumor, nontumor lung or frozen PBMC, whole RNA was taken unsorted for sequencing. Each CDR3 protein is one row after TCRdb ran MiXCR on the 5' RACE reads. Of about 50,000 distinct CDR3 sequences listed, 6.5% to 8% were seen once; the top ten hold about 13%. The source was PBMCs, collected at surgery. The receptors stem from a female donor with early-stage non-small cell lung cancer.

This clonotype was seen a few times. J is TRBJ2-1 and V is TRBV4-3; 9 bases fit TRBD1. CDR3 size: 17 residues. Germline V gene lookup returns CDR1 LGHNA and CDR2 YSLEER. Trimming cost V 3 bases and J 5 bases; bases outside gene matches: 11. CDR3 sequence: CASSQAPGTGLDNEQFF. CDR3 nucleotide sequence: TGCGCCAGCAGCCAGGCCCCCGGGACAGGGTTAGACAATGAGCAGTTCTTC.

The chain combines TRBV5-1 with TRBJ1-1, with TRBD1 matching over 8 bases. The junction had 5 bases not matched to a gene; V was cut back by 3 bases and J by 7 bases. Germline CDR1 SGHRS, CDR2 YFSETQ. The CDR3 is 13 amino acids. The CDR3 loop is CASSWTGNGEAFF. The CDR3 nucleotides read TGCGCCAGCAGCTGGACAGGGAATGGTGAAGCTTTCTTT.

The chain combines TRBV7-9 with TRBJ1-1; maybe TRBD1 (5 bases). V gave up 3 bases and J gave up 8 bases, with 7 bases separating them. CDR1 and CDR2 from the germline V gene are SEHNR and FQNEAQ (reference sequence). The CDR3 is 11 residues long. CDR3 bases: TGTGCCAGCAGCTTTGACAGCGAAGCTTTCTTT. Protein sequence: CASSFDSEAFF.

The gene calls are TRBV7-8 and TRBJ2-2; 10 bases are shared with TRBD1. Losses at the gene ends were 4 bases for V and 7 bases for J; bases not matched to a gene: 12. CDR1 and CDR2 from the germline V gene are SGHVS and FQNEAQ. The CDR3 consists of 17 residues. The CDR3 DNA follows: TGTGCCAGCAGCTCTCTAGACAGGGGGCGAAGTGGCGGGGAGCTGTTTTTT. This gives the protein CASSSLDRGRSGGELFF.

The chain recombines TRBV7-6 with TRBJ2-1, with 8 bases matching TRBD2. The CDR3 is 16 amino acids. CDR1 and CDR2 (germline): SGHVS, FNYEAQ. Losses at the gene ends were 2 bases for V and 7 bases for J; bases not matched to a gene: 10. The CDR3 protein is CASSLLGGGLMNEQFF. The CDR3 coding sequence is TGTGCCAGCAGCTTACTCGGGGGGGGGTTGATGAATGAGCAGTTCTTC.

This clonotype has a handful of counts. The rearrangement uses TRBV6-2 or TRBV6-3 and TRBJ2-2, with D maybe TRBD2 (5 bases). Deletions cut 5 bases from V and 1 base from J, with 11 bases between. The CDR3 totals 15 residues. CDR1 and CDR2 from the germline V gene are MNHEY and SVGEGT. The CDR3 protein is CASSPYGGNTGELFF. DNA for the CDR3: TGTGCCAGCAGTCCGTATGGAGGGAACACCGGGGAGCTGTTTTTT.

V gene TRBV7-9 combines with J gene TRBJ2-5, with 7 bases fitting TRBD1. CDR1 is SEHNR, CDR2 FQNEAQ, per germline (reference sequence). The J segment lost 3 bases and the V segment lost 6 bases, leaving 10 bases of the junction unmatched. This CDR3 has 15 residues. The DNA of the CDR3 is TGTGCCAGCAGAAAGACAGGGCGGAACAAAGAGACCCAGTACTTC. Its protein is CASRKTGRNKETQYF. The full variable domain, with the rest looked up from reference TRBV7-9 and TRBJ2-5, is DTGVSQNPRHKITKRGQNVTFRCDPISEHNRLYWYRQTLGQGPEFLTYFQNEAQLEKSRLLSDRFSAERPKGSFSTLEIQRTEQGDSAMYLCASRKTGRNKETQYFGPGTRLLVL.

This chain joins TRBV7-7 and TRBJ1-2, with D unresolved. From germline, CDR1 is SSHAT and CDR2 FNYEAQ (reference sequence). V was clipped by 5 bases and J by 6 bases, with 10 bases between them. The CDR3 loop spans 12 amino acids. This CDR3 reads CASSPISDGYTF. DNA of the CDR3: TGTGCCAGCAGCCCAATTTCCGATGGCTACACCTTC.

This clonotype was picked up a small number of times. The chain combines TRBV10-2 with TRBJ2-3; D is uncertain. The CDR3 covers 13 residues. The V end lost 2 bases, the J end lost 4 bases, and 7 bases lay between the germline ends. Germline CDR1 reads WSHSY; CDR2 reads SAAADI. This CDR3 is CASSEIEPDTQYF. In DNA, the CDR3 is TGCGCCAGCAGTGAGATAGAACCAGATACGCAGTATTTT.

This clonotype turned up a few times. The J gene is TRBJ1-2, the V gene TRBV29-1; 12 bases map to TRBD1. The trim removed 6 bases at V and 5 bases at J, leaving 10 bases unmatched. There are 15 residues in the CDR3. The germline gives CDR1 SQVTM, CDR2 ANQGSEA. As DNA, the CDR3 is TGCAGCGTGACGACCGGGACAGGGGGCGCATATGGCTACACCTTC. Translated, it gives CSVTTGTGGAYGYTF.

This clonotype was found a few times. The rearrangement links TRBV7-2 to TRBJ2-2; TRBD1 agrees at 8 bases. The germline gives CDR1 SGHTA, CDR2 FQGNSA. The CDR3 has 16 residues. Unmatched junction bases numbered 14, after V lost 5 bases and J lost 9 bases. The CDR3 region is CASSILGTGEHRELFF. CDR3 coding DNA: TGTGCCAGCAGCATTTTGGGGACAGGTGAACACCGGGAGCTGTTTTTT.

This clonotype was recorded many times. The genes are TRBV4-3 and TRBJ1-2; TRBD1 matches 7 bases. Per the germline V gene, CDR1 is LGHNA and CDR2 is YSLEER. V trimming: 2 bases; J trimming: 0 bases; junction bases outside the gene matches: 9. The CDR3 covers 17 residues. Written as DNA, the CDR3 is TGCGCCAGCAGCCAATCCTCAGGGGGAGGATCTAACTATGGCTACACCTTC. It specifies CASSQSSGGGSNYGYTF.

This clonotype was observed a few times. The chain uses TRBV24-1 and TRBJ2-3; D gene uncertain. The CDR3 spans 13 residues. V lost 4 bases and J lost 1, with 5 bases in between. Per the germline V gene, CDR1 is KGHDR and CDR2 is SFDVKD. CDR3 sequence reads: CATSEIGTDTQYF. In DNA form, the CDR3 reads TGTGCCACCAGTGAAATAGGCACAGATACGCAGTATTTT.

This clonotype has at least ten counts. This sequence joins TRBV7-9 and TRBJ2-1; 8 nucleotides agree with TRBD1. V trimming: 3 bases; J trimming: 3 bases; junction bases outside the gene matches: 4. This CDR3 has 15 residues. Germline-derived CDR1 and CDR2 are SEHNR and FQNEAQ (reference sequence). The CDR3 DNA follows: TGTGCCAGCAGCTTGTGGGGGACAGGCTACAATGAGCAGTTCTTC. Amino acid sequence: CASSLWGTGYNEQFF.

This clonotype came up many times. This chain joins TRBV9 and TRBJ2-7; no firm D call. V was pared by 0 bases and J by 5 bases, with 9 bases between. The CDR3 has 13 residues. CDR1 and CDR2 (germline): SGDLS, YYNGEE. Here the CDR3 reads CASSVGPRNEQYF. The CDR3 nucleotides read TGTGCCAGCAGCGTAGGGCCCCGGAACGAGCAGTACTTC.

The chain couples TRBV29-1 to TRBJ2-2, with D perhaps TRBD2 (6 bases). The germline CDR1 and CDR2 sequences are SQVTM and ANQGSEA. This CDR3 has 12 amino acids. The germline V and J ends were trimmed by 4 bases and 4 bases, with 7 bases remaining between them. The CDR3 coding sequence is TGCAGCGTTGTGGGGGGCACCGGGGAGCTGTTTTTT. It specifies CSVVGGTGELFF.

This clonotype was recorded a few times. The chain combines TRBV7-2 with TRBJ2-1, with D possibly TRBD2 on 7 matching bases. The germline gives CDR1 SGHTA, CDR2 FQGNSA. The CDR3 totals 15 residues. Trimming left V 0 bases short and J 5 bases short, with 11 bases between. CDR3 loop: CASSLAGGPNNEQFF. DNA for the CDR3: TGTGCCAGCAGCTTAGCGGGGGGGCCCAACAATGAGCAGTTCTTC.

The V gene is TRBV10-3, the J gene TRBJ2-7; 9 bases are shared with TRBD2. Germline V gives CDR1 ENHRY, CDR2 SYGVKD. V lost 9 bases, J lost 2 bases, and 8 bases stayed unmatched. The CDR3 sequence is 14 residues long. CDR3 region: CAISVSGGTYEQYF. The CDR3 bases are TGTGCCATATCTGTTAGCGGGGGTACCTACGAGCAGTACTTC.

The J gene is TRBJ2-5, the V gene TRBV11-2, with TRBD1 identical over 11 bases. CDR1 SGHAT and CDR2 FQNNGV come from the germline V gene. This CDR3 has 17 amino acids. The V segment lost 5 bases and the J segment 4 bases; nucleotides outside the gene matches: 12. The CDR3 reads CASSLARDRGLTETQYF. Here the CDR3 DNA reads TGTGCCAGCAGCCTCGCCCGGGACAGGGGGTTAACAGAGACCCAGTACTTC.

This clonotype has only a few counts. The chain couples TRBV7-3 to TRBJ2-3; 8 bases agree with TRBD2. This CDR3 has 17 residues. J was trimmed by 0 bases and V by 7 bases; bases with no gene match: 12. CDR1 is SGHTA and CDR2 is FQGTGA in the germline V gene. The CDR3 reads CASTKSSRGVSTDTQYF. In DNA form, the CDR3 reads TGTGCCAGCACGAAATCCTCGCGGGGGGTTAGCACAGATACGCAGTATTTT.

A few counts support this clonotype. The V call is TRBV7-3, the J call TRBJ2-1, with D possibly TRBD2 on 7 matching bases. The CDR3 is 16 residues long. CDR1 is SGHTA, CDR2 FQGTGA, per germline. V lost 2 bases and J lost 14, with 25 bases in between. The CDR3 sequence is CASSLGGGPDANGKFF. The CDR3 nucleotides read TGTGCCAGCAGCTTAGGGGGGGGGCCGGACGCAAACGGGAAGTTCTTC.

This clonotype occurred a few times. The chain joins TRBV5-4 to TRBJ2-7; the D gene could be TRBD1 or TRBD2 (5 bases each). Germline V lookup: CDR1 SGHNT, CDR2 YYREEE (reference sequence). V shed 2 bases and J shed 8 bases, with 17 bases lying between them. The CDR3 covers 14 residues. The CDR3 region is CASSLAAGLRKQYF. CDR3 coding DNA: TGTGCCAGCAGCTTAGCGGCAGGGCTCCGCAAGCAGTACTTC.